Listed below are T cell receptor beta chains from one sample, sequenced in a study of technical replicates of blood from a handful of donors. Some clones are missing from TCRdb's copy, which holds only in-frame ones; the method was immunoSEQ multiplex PCR. In the table there are about 73,000 clones, 90% of which are singletons. Sequences were obtained from PBMCs. These receptors were obtained from a human donor in good health. Some clones in this sample may be carry-over from other donors' samples. Both conserved end residues are part of each CDR3. D genes are given only for firm matches. Size is stated for part of the rows, as once, few or many counts, or as a class when the clone is expanded.

>few|-|TRBJ2-7|TRBV13
CASSEGPGASYEQYF
TGTGCCAGCAGCGAAGGTCCAGGGGCCTCCTACGAGCAGTACTTC
>-|TRBD1|TRBJ1-6|TRBV15
CATSRDDREISPLHF
TGTGCCACCAGCAGAGATGACAGGGAAATATCACCCCTCCACTTT
>once|TRBD1|TRBJ1-1|TRBV28
CASTWRDRNTEAFF
TGTGCCAGCACGTGGCGGGACAGGAACACTGAAGCTTTCTTT
>-|-|TRBJ2-4|TRBV12-5
CASAGGFGVNIQYF
TGTGCTAGTGCCGGAGGGTTTGGGGTAAACATTCAGTACTTC
>-|-|TRBJ1-1|TRBV15
CATSRDSRGTEAFF
TGTGCCACCAGCAGAGATTCCCGGGGCACTGAAGCTTTCTTT
>-|-|TRBJ2-3|TRBV7-8
CASSPSLQADTQYF
TGTGCCAGCAGCCCGTCTCTGCAGGCAGATACGCAGTATTTT
>-|-|TRBJ1-2|TRBV9
CASSPHRVNYGYTF
TGTGCCAGCAGCCCACACAGGGTGAACTATGGCTACACCTTC
>-|TRBD1|TRBJ2-1|TRBV10-3
CATTGDDEQFF
TGTGCCACCACAGGGGACGATGAGCAGTTCTTC
>few|-|TRBJ2-1|TRBV10-3
CAISWTAYNEQFF
TGTGCCATCAGCTGGACAGCCTACAATGAGCAGTTCTTC
>-|TRBD2|TRBJ2-3|TRBV29-1
CSVVGRATDTQYF
TGCAGCGTTGTCGGGAGGGCGACAGATACGCAGTATTTT
>-|-|TRBJ1-5|TRBV27
CASSFSGNNQPQHF
TGTGCCAGCAGTTTTTCAGGGAACAATCAGCCCCAGCATTTT
>once|TRBD1|TRBJ1-2|TRBV7-2
CASSLGQGNYGYTF
TGTGCCAGCAGCTTAGGACAGGGAAACTATGGCTACACCTTC
>-|TRBD1|TRBJ2-7|TRBV5-5
CASSRTGGEQYF
TGTGCCAGCAGCCGGACAGGGGGCGAGCAGTACTTC
>-|-|TRBJ1-1|TRBV18
CASSPRDNTEAFF
TGTGCCAGCTCCCCCAGGGATAACACTGAAGCTTTCTTT
>-|-|TRBJ1-5|TRBV25-1
CASSDSWAGQPQHF
TGTGCCAGCAGTGATTCTTGGGCAGGGCAGCCCCAGCATTTT
>-|-|TRBJ2-3|TRBV7-2
CASSPRGRASLDTQYF
TGTGCCAGCAGCCCTCGGGGAAGGGCGAGCTTAGATACGCAGTATTTT